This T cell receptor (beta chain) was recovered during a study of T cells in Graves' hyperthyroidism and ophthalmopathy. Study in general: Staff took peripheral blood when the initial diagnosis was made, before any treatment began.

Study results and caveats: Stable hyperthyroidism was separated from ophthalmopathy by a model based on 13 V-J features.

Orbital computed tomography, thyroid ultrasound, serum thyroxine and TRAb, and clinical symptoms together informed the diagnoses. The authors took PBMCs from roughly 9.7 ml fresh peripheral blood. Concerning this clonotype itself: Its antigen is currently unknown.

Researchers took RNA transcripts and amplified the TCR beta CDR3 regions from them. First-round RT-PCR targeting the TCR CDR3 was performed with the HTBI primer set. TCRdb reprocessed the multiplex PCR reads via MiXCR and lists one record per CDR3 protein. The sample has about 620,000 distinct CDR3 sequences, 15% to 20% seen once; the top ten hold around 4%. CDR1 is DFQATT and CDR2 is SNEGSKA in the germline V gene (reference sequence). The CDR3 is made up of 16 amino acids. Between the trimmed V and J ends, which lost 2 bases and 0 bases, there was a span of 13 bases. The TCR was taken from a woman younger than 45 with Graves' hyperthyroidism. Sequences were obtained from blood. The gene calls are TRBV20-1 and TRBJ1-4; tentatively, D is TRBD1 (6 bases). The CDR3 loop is CSARPTRGATNEKLFF. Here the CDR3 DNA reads TGCAGTGCTAGACCAACCAGGGGTGCAACTAATGAAAAACTGTTTTTT.